The 23 T cell receptor beta chains listed next were all sequenced from one sample in a study of blood T cell repertoires in COVID-19. Using immunoSEQ multiplex PCR, the repertoire was profiled, and TCRdb retains in-frame clones only, with some absent. The table has hundreds of thousands of clones, roughly 76% seen once. Sample: peripheral blood. The receptor source for this set is an elderly woman with COVID-19, enrolled during active disease.

The rearrangement uses TRBV7-2 and TRBJ1-1, with D perhaps TRBD1 (6 bases). CDR3 length equals 13 residues. The V gene lost 7 bases and the J gene lost 11 bases, with 20 bases spanning the gap. Germline CDR1 SGHTA, CDR2 FQGNSA. The CDR3 is CASMRGEGVGAFF. The CDR3 nucleotides are TGTGCCAGCATGAGAGGAGAGGGGGTAGGGGCTTTCTTT.

The chain recombines TRBV11-2 with TRBJ1-4, with D possibly TRBD1 on 5 matching bases. The CDR3 loop spans 17 amino acids. Germline values: CDR1 SGHAT, CDR2 FQNNGV. Deletions cut 1 base from V and 4 bases from J, with 16 bases between. The CDR3 DNA follows: TGTGCCAGCAGCTTAGTTGGAGCAAAGGGGATTAATGAAAAACTGTTTTTT. It translates to CASSLVGAKGINEKLFF.

V gene TRBV27 combines with J gene TRBJ1-1; D possibly corresponds to TRBD1 (6 bases). Per the germline V gene, CDR1 is MNHEY and CDR2 is SMNVEV (reference sequence). CDR3 length equals 14 residues. V was cut by 3 bases and J by 4 bases, with 12 bases left in between. CDR3 sequence: CASSLGTRSTEAFF. The CDR3 DNA sequence: TGTGCCAGCAGTTTGGGGACAAGAAGCACTGAAGCTTTCTTT.

The count of this clone is one. This chain connects TRBV3-1 (or the pseudogene TRBV3-2) to TRBJ2-2; 14 bases map to TRBD2. V lost 0 bases to trimming and J lost 5 bases; unmatched junction nucleotides: 5. Per the germline V gene, CDR1 is LGHDT and CDR2 is YNNKEL (reference sequence). The CDR3 extends over 18 amino acids. CDR3 coding DNA: TGTGCCAGCAGCCAAGATCGACTAGCGGGGGGGCCTACCGGGGAGCTGTTTTTT. This codes for CASSQDRLAGGPTGELFF.

The chain has TRBV2 and TRBJ1-1; D is ambiguous. Trimming stripped 11 bases from V and 5 bases from J, with 24 bases between. The CDR3 contains 15 residues. In germline, CDR1 is SNHLY, CDR2 FYNNEI. CDR3: CAARESSRGGTEAFF. In DNA form, the CDR3 reads TGTGCCGCTCGCGAATCCTCGCGAGGAGGAACTGAAGCTTTCTTT.

This clone came up once. The chain employs TRBV15 and TRBJ2-6; maybe TRBD1 (6 bases). V lost 1 base and J 1 base, leaving 8 bases between the germline ends. The germline V gene encodes CDR1 LNHNV and CDR2 YYDKDF (reference sequence). This CDR3 region has 16 residues. CDR3 bases: TGTGCCACCAGCAGAGGGCAGGGGTCTGGGGCCAACGTCCTGACTTTC. Translation gives CATSRGQGSGANVLTF. Complete variable domain (other parts from reference TRBV15 and TRBJ2-6): DAMVIQNPRYQVTQFGKPVTLSCSQTLNHNVMYWYQQKSSQAPKLLFHYYDKDFNNEADTPDNFQSRRPNTSFCFLDIRSPGLGDTAMYLCATSRGQGSGANVLTFGAGSRLTVL.

The rearrangement links TRBV5-4 to TRBJ2-2; the match to TRBD2 covers 8 bases. Germline-derived CDR1 and CDR2 are SGHNT and YYREEE (reference sequence). This CDR3 contains 17 residues. V shed 0 bases and J 5 bases; nucleotides not matched to a gene: 9. The CDR3 nucleotides are TGTGCCAGCAGCTTGGCCGGGGGCAGCGGGAGAACCGGGGAGCTGTTTTTT. Translating gives CASSLAGGSGRTGELFF.

The chain joins TRBV18 to TRBJ1-1, with D uncertain. The V and J ends lost 4 bases and 6 bases respectively, with 12 bases between them. This CDR3 comprises 13 residues. Germline V gene lookup returns CDR1 KGHSH and CDR2 LQKENI. In nucleotides, the CDR3 is TGTGCCAGCTCACAAGGCCGGGTGGCTGAAGCTTTCTTT. Protein: CASSQGRVAEAFF.

This chain connects TRBV19 to TRBJ1-3, with D perhaps TRBD1 (6 bases). CDR3 length: 12 residues. The ends were cut back, 6 bases at V and 9 bases at J, with 12 bases in the middle. Germline V CDR1 and CDR2: LNHDA, SQIVND (reference sequence). CDR3 in DNA: TGTGCCAGTAGACAGGGAGACGGCACCATATATTTT. Amino acids: CASRQGDGTIYF.

The chain combines TRBV2 with TRBJ2-2; 12 bases are shared with TRBD2. The CDR3 sequence is 15 residues long. Germline-derived CDR1 and CDR2 are SNHLY and FYNNEI. V was clipped by 9 bases and J by 7 bases; unmatched bases: 9. The chain's CDR3 is CASATSGGGNGELFF. DNA for the CDR3: TGTGCCAGTGCGACTAGCGGGGGAGGGAACGGGGAGCTGTTTTTT. Full variable domain (remainder filled in from reference TRBV2 and TRBJ2-2): EPEVTQTPSHQVTQMGQEVILRCVPISNHLYFYWYRQILGQKVEFLVSFYNNEISEKSEIFDDQFSVERPDGSNFTLKIRSTKLEDSAMYFCASATSGGGNGELFFGEGSRLTVL.

The gene calls are TRBV19 and TRBJ1-2; TRBD1 agrees at 7 bases. This CDR3 has 12 amino acids. From germline, CDR1 is LNHDA and CDR2 SQIVND (reference sequence). The J segment lost 8 bases and the V segment lost 8 bases, leaving 8 bases of the junction unmatched. The CDR3 loop is CASRQGSGGYTF. The CDR3 DNA follows: TGTGCCAGTCGACAGGGCTCTGGGGGCTACACCTTC.

The V gene is TRBV5-1, the J gene TRBJ1-4; D is unresolved. Trimming cost V 4 bases and J 0 bases, with 10 bases left between them. There are 15 residues in the CDR3. Germline V CDR1 and CDR2: SGHRS, YFSETQ. The CDR3 loop is CASSPSGATNEKLFF. In DNA form, the CDR3 reads TGCGCCAGCAGCCCGTCAGGCGCAACTAATGAAAAACTGTTTTTT.

CDR3 loop: CASRYQQPNTEAFF. In DNA, the CDR3 is TGTGCCAGCAGGTATCAACAGCCGAACACTGAAGCTTTCTTT. This chain connects TRBV11-2 to TRBJ1-1; no definite D call. This CDR3 contains 14 residues. V lost 6 bases and J 1 base, leaving 12 bases between the germline ends. Germline V gene lookup returns CDR1 SGHAT and CDR2 FQNNGV.

The chain has TRBV2 and TRBJ1-1; no definite D call. V was shortened by 3 bases and J by 3 bases, with 11 bases between the two germline ends. CDR3 size: 14 residues. CDR1 and CDR2 (germline): SNHLY, FYNNEI. The CDR3 sequence is CASSDSSPHTEAFF. Written as DNA, the CDR3 is TGTGCCAGCAGTGATAGCTCACCACACACTGAAGCTTTCTTT.

The chain carries TRBV5-1 and TRBJ1-2, with no clear D. Trimming pared 3 bases from V and 0 bases from J, leaving 6 bases between. The CDR3 covers 13 residues. Looked up from germline, CDR1 is SGHRS and CDR2 is YFSETQ. The CDR3: CASSYGSNYGYTF. The CDR3 DNA reads as TGCGCCAGCAGCTACGGGTCTAACTATGGCTACACCTTC.

The rearrangement uses TRBV4-1 and TRBJ1-5, with D possibly TRBD1 on 6 matching bases. The CDR3 runs to 15 residues. Germline V gives CDR1 MGHRA, CDR2 YSYEKL. V was pared by 1 base and J by 7 bases, with 14 bases between. The CDR3 DNA follows: TGCGCCAGCAGCCAAGGGGGGGGGCGAGGACAGCCCCAGCATTTT. This codes for CASSQGGGRGQPQHF.

The chain couples TRBV4-1 to TRBJ2-1; TRBD1 matches 9 bases. CDR3 length equals 18 residues. In germline, CDR1 is MGHRA, CDR2 YSYEKL. V gave up 0 bases and J gave up 5 bases; unmatched junction bases: 11. In DNA form, the CDR3 reads TGCGCCAGCAGCCAAGACTTCGGCCGGGGACAGGGCGACAATGAGCAGTTCTTC. The encoded protein is CASSQDFGRGQGDNEQFF.

The chain uses TRBV20-1 and TRBJ1-2; 8 bases agree with TRBD1. The CDR3 is 15 residues long. Germline CDR1 is DFQATT and CDR2 is SNEGSKA (reference sequence). J lost 8 bases, V lost 3 bases, and 14 bases had no gene match. In DNA, the CDR3 is TGCAGTGCTAGTGGGACAGGTTCTGACCGGGGGGGCTACACCTTC. It encodes CSASGTGSDRGGYTF.

The chain couples TRBV28 to TRBJ2-1; 7 positions agree with TRBD2. Looked up from germline, CDR1 is MDHEN and CDR2 is SYDVKM. Unmatched junction bases numbered 12, after V lost 6 bases and J lost 7 bases. The CDR3 runs to 15 residues. The CDR3 nucleotides are TGTGCCAGCAGAACGCCGGGACGGGAGGCAAATGAGCAGTTCTTC. Translated: CASRTPGREANEQFF.

J is TRBJ1-4 and V is TRBV19, with D possibly matching TRBD1 (5 bases). V lost 11 bases and J 5 bases, leaving 15 bases between the germline ends. The CDR3 extends over 13 amino acids. Germline assignment: CDR1 LNHDA and CDR2 SQIVND (reference sequence). Written as DNA, the CDR3 is TGTGCCTCTAAGGGGTTGGGAAATGAAAAACTGTTTTTT. It yields the protein CASKGLGNEKLFF.

The rearrangement joins TRBV14 to TRBJ1-6; D is perhaps TRBD1 (5 bases). Germline V gene sequence: CDR1 SGHDN, CDR2 FVKESK. V was shortened by 0 bases and J by 1 base, with 7 bases between the two germline ends. CDR3 length equals 16 residues. The CDR3 protein is CASSQDQGSYNSPLHF. The DNA for the CDR3 is TGTGCCAGCAGCCAAGATCAGGGTTCCTATAATTCACCCCTCCACTTT. Looking up the rest from reference TRBV14 and TRBJ1-6 gives the full variable domain: EAGVTQFPSHSVIEKGQTVTLRCDPISGHDNLYWYRRVMGKEIKFLLHFVKESKQDESGMPNNRFLAERTGGTYSTLKVQPAELEDSGVYFCASSQDQGSYNSPLHFGNGTRLTVT.

This clone turned up a few times. The CDR3 DNA is TGCAGCGCCTCAGGGTCTCGGGGCTACACCTTC. This encodes CSASGSRGYTF. The chain uses TRBV29-1 and TRBJ1-2; D is perhaps TRBD1 (5 bases). The CDR3 is 11 amino acids. Germline V gene sequence: CDR1 SQVTM, CDR2 ANQGSEA. V was clipped by 7 bases and J by 8 bases, with 14 bases between them.

The V call is TRBV18, the J call TRBJ1-4; D not resolved. The CDR3 length is 14 residues. Trimming took off 3 bases at V and 7 bases at J, with 12 bases between the two ends. The germline gives CDR1 KGHSH, CDR2 LQKENI. CDR3 sequence (DNA): TGTGCCAGCTCACCCTCCGCAGGAAGTGAAAAACTGTTTTTT. Translated, it gives CASSPSAGSEKLFF.